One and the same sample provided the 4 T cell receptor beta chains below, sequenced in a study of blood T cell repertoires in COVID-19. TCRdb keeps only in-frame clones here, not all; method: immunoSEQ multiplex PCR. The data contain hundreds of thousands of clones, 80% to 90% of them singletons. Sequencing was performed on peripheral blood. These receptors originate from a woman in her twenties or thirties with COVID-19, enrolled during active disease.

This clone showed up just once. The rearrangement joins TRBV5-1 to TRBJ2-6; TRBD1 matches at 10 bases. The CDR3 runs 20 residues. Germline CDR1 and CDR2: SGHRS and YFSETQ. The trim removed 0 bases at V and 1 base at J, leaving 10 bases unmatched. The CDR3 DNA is TGCGCCAGCAGCTTGGGACAGGGGGCCTCACTTGGTTCTGGGGCCAACGTCCTGACTTTC. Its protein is CASSLGQGASLGSGANVLTF. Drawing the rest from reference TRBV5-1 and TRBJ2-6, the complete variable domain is KAGVTQTPRYLIKTRGQQVTLSCSPISGHRSVSWYQQTPGQGLQFLFEYFSETQRNKGNFPGRFSGRQFSNSRSEMNVSTLELGDSALYLCASSLGQGASLGSGANVLTFGAGSRLTVL.

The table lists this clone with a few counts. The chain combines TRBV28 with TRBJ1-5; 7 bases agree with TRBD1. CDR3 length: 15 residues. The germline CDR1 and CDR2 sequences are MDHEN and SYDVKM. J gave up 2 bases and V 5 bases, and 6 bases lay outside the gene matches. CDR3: CASSPQGRGNQPQHF. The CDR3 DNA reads TGTGCCAGCAGTCCACAGGGGAGAGGCAATCAGCCCCAGCATTTT.

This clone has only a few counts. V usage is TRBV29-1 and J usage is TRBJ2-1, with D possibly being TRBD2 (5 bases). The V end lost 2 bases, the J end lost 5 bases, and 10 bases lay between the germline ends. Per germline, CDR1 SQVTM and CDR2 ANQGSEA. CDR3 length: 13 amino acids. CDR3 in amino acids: CSVETDLNNEQFF. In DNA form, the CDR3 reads TGCAGCGTTGAAACGGACTTAAACAATGAGCAGTTCTTC.

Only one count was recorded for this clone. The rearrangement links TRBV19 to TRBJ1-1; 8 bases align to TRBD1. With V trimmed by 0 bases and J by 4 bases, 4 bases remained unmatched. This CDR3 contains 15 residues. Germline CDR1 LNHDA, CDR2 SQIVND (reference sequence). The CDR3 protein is CASSIDGTGGTEAFF. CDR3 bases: TGTGCCAGTAGTATAGACGGCACAGGGGGCACTGAAGCTTTCTTT.